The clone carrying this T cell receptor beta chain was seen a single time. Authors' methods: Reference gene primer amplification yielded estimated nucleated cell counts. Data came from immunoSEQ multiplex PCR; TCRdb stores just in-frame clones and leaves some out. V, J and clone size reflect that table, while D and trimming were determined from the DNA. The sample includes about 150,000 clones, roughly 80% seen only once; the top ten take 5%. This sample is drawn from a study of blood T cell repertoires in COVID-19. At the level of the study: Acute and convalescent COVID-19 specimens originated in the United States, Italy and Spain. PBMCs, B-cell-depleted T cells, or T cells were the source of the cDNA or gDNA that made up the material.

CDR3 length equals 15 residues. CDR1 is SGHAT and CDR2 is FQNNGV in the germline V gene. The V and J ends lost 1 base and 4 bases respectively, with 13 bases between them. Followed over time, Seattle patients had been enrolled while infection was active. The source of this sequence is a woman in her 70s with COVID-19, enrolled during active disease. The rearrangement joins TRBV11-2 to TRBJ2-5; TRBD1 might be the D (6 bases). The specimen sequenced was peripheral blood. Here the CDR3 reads CASSLAQGVAETQYF. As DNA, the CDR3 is TGTGCCAGCAGCTTAGCACAGGGTGTGGCAGAGACCCAGTACTTC.